This entry is about one T cell receptor (beta chain). This CDR3 is also generated by other DNA sequences in the sample. Trimming removed 4 bases from V and 4 bases from J, with 5 bases in between. CDR3 length: 11 residues. The data derive from a study of blood T cell repertoires in COVID-19. Some clones are missing from TCRdb's copy, which holds only in-frame ones; the method was immunoSEQ multiplex PCR. The repertoire holds 250,000 or so clones, with just over 85% as singletons. The J gene is TRBJ2-7, the V gene TRBV12-3 or TRBV12-4; D remains ambiguous. Sequencing was carried out using PBMCs or T cells enriched from blood (not recorded which). The TCR originated in a man in his forties who had recovered from COVID-19. This chain's CDR3 is CASSSPYEQYF. The CDR3 nucleotides read TGTGCCAGCAGTTCTCCTTACGAGCAGTACTTC.